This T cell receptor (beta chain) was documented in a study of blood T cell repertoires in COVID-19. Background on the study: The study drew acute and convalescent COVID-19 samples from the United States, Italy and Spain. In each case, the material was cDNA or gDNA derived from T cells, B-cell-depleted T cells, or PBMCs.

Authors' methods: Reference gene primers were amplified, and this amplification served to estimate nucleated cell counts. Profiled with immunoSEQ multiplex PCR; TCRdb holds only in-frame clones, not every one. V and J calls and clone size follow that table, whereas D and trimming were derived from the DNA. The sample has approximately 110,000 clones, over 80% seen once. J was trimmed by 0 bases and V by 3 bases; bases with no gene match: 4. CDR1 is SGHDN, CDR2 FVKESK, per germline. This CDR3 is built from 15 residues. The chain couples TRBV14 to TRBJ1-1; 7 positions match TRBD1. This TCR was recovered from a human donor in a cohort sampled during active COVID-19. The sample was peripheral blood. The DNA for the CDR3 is TGTGCCAGCAGCCAGAGACAGGGCCTGAACACTGAAGCTTTCTTT. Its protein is CASSQRQGLNTEAFF.